The 20 T cell receptor beta chains given below trace back to one sample, sequenced in a study of blood T cell repertoires in COVID-19. Sequencing used immunoSEQ multiplex PCR; TCRdb keeps in-frame clones, though not all of them. The sample holds about 270,000 clones, roughly 80% seen once. Material: peripheral blood. Receptors originate from a human donor with COVID-19, enrolled during active disease. The donor label of this sample is uncertain.

The chain has TRBV7-8 and TRBJ2-5; 9 positions agree with TRBD2. Germline V gene lookup returns CDR1 SGHVS and CDR2 FQNEAQ. The CDR3 contains 15 residues. Unmatched junction bases numbered 9, after V lost 8 bases and J lost 2 bases. The CDR3 region is CASYSATSGQETQYF. CDR3 DNA sequence: TGTGCCAGCTACTCGGCGACTAGCGGACAAGAGACCCAGTACTTC.

The chain uses TRBV19 and TRBJ2-7; D is unresolved. The V gene lost 1 base and the J gene lost 3 bases, with 7 bases spanning the gap. The germline V gene has CDR1 LNHDA and CDR2 SQIVND (reference sequence). There are 13 residues in the CDR3. CDR3 in amino acids: CASSIAVFYEQYF. The CDR3 bases are TGTGCCAGTAGTATAGCAGTGTTCTACGAGCAGTACTTC.

The chain joins TRBV28 to TRBJ2-3; the match to TRBD2 covers 10 bases. The CDR3 consists of 14 residues. Germline-derived CDR1 and CDR2 are MDHEN and SYDVKM. With 6 bases clipped from V and 6 bases from J, the junction kept 6 bases outside the gene matches. CDR3 amino acids: CASRSSGSADTQYF. CDR3 nucleotides: TGTGCCAGCAGGTCTAGCGGGAGTGCGGATACGCAGTATTTT.

The rearrangement uses TRBV5-1 and TRBJ2-2; TRBD2 matches at 7 bases. The CDR3 is 15 amino acids. Germline V gene data show CDR1 as SGHRS and CDR2 as YFSETQ. After removal of 5 bases from V and 5 bases from J, the junction contained 9 bases not matched to a gene. The CDR3 region has the DNA TGCGCCAGCAGGATTTCGGCGGGGGAGACCGGGGAGCTGTTTTTT. As protein: CASRISAGETGELFF.

V is TRBV6-5 and J is TRBJ2-5, with D maybe TRBD2 (5 bases). The germline CDR1 and CDR2 sequences are MNHEY and SVGAGI. The length of the CDR3 is 13 residues. With 5 bases removed from V and 7 bases from J, the gap between germline ends came to 14 bases. The CDR3 spells CASSRTDEGTQYF. CDR3 DNA sequence: TGTGCCAGCAGTCGGACGGACGAGGGGACCCAGTACTTC.

The gene calls are TRBV7-2 and TRBJ2-2, with D perhaps TRBD2 (6 bases). Trimming left V 5 bases short and J 2 bases short, with 12 bases between. Germline values: CDR1 SGHTA, CDR2 FQGNSA. This CDR3 region has 15 residues. CDR3 amino acids: CASSQRAGNTGELFF. As DNA, the CDR3 is TGTGCCAGCAGCCAGAGGGCGGGAAACACCGGGGAGCTGTTTTTT.

The chain carries TRBV5-1 and TRBJ1-5, with D possibly being TRBD1 (6 bases). The germline V gene encodes CDR1 SGHRS and CDR2 YFSETQ. Trimming pared 4 bases from V and 2 bases from J, leaving 16 bases between. This CDR3 is 16 amino acids long. CDR3 loop: CASSLTTGFGNQPQHF. Written as DNA, the CDR3 is TGCGCCAGCAGCCTGACCACAGGGTTTGGCAATCAGCCCCAGCATTTT.

The V call is TRBV27, the J call TRBJ2-3; TRBD2 agrees at 9 bases. The CDR3 sequence is 16 residues long. Germline V gene data show CDR1 as MNHEY and CDR2 as SMNVEV (reference sequence). The ends lost 0 bases at V and 1 base at J; junction bases unmatched: 2. The CDR3 is CASSLSRLAGTDTQYF. CDR3 nucleotide sequence: TGTGCCAGCAGTTTATCGAGACTAGCGGGCACAGATACGCAGTATTTT.

This sequence joins TRBV7-2 and TRBJ2-5, with 8 bases fitting TRBD2. Unmatched junction bases numbered 2, after V lost 1 base and J lost 1 base. The length of the CDR3 is 15 residues. Per the germline V gene, CDR1 is SGHTA and CDR2 is FQGNSA. Here the CDR3 reads CASSLGTSFQETQYF. CDR3 DNA: TGTGCCAGCAGCTTAGGGACTAGCTTCCAAGAGACCCAGTACTTC.

This clone appeared once. The chain links TRBV10-2 to TRBJ1-2; weak D call: TRBD1 (5 bases). Germline V gene lookup returns CDR1 WSHSY and CDR2 SAAADI. This CDR3 has 15 residues. The germline V and J ends were trimmed by 8 bases and 6 bases, with 22 bases remaining between them. The CDR3 here is CASERGRDGGNGYTF. In DNA form, the CDR3 reads TGCGCCAGCGAGCGGGGCAGGGATGGTGGGAATGGCTACACCTTC.

This clone was detected only a few times. The gene calls are TRBV10-2 and TRBJ2-1, with 10 positions matching TRBD1. CDR3 length: 14 amino acids. V shed 2 bases and J 14 bases; nucleotides not matched to a gene: 9. CDR1 is WSHSY, CDR2 SAAADI, per germline. In DNA form, the CDR3 reads TGCGCCAGCAGTGAGCAGGACAGGGGGGCCTCTAAGTTCTTC. Protein product: CASSEQDRGASKFF.

The gene calls are TRBV12-3 or TRBV12-4 and TRBJ1-1; D is undetermined. V was pared by 0 bases and J by 0 bases, with 2 bases between. The CDR3 loop spans 13 amino acids. CDR3 coding DNA: TGTGCCAGCAGTTTAGCCTTGAACACTGAAGCTTTCTTT. It codes for CASSLALNTEAFF.

The chain links TRBV3-1 (or the pseudogene TRBV3-2) to TRBJ1-3, with D perhaps TRBD1 (5 bases). Germline V gene data show CDR1 as LGHDT and CDR2 as YNNKEL (reference sequence). The CDR3 extends over 14 amino acids. V shed 5 bases and J shed 0 bases, with 8 bases lying between them. The CDR3 coding sequence is TGTGCCAGCAGCTGGGGGGGCTCTGGAAACACCATATATTTT. Amino acids: CASSWGGSGNTIYF.

This rearrangement joins TRBV28 to TRBJ1-2, with TRBD1 matching 7 bases. The V and J ends lost 2 bases and 2 bases, in that order; junction bases with no gene match: 2. Germline-derived CDR1 and CDR2 are MDHEN and SYDVKM. The CDR3 runs 14 residues. The CDR3 DNA sequence: TGTGCCAGCAGTTTACTACAGGGGAACTATGGCTACACCTTC. Translating it yields CASSLLQGNYGYTF.

The V gene is TRBV7-3, the J gene TRBJ2-1; 8 bases fit TRBD2. This CDR3 contains 17 residues. Looked up from germline, CDR1 is SGHTA and CDR2 is FQGTGA. V trimming: 0 bases; J trimming: 0 bases; junction bases outside the gene matches: 4. CDR3 nucleotide sequence: TGTGCCAGCAGCTTAACGAGCCTAGCGGGCTCCTACAATGAGCAGTTCTTC. It is translated as CASSLTSLAGSYNEQFF.

This clone occurred a few times. This sequence joins TRBV18 and TRBJ2-5; the D gene is possibly TRBD1 (6 bases). Trimming left V 3 bases short and J 5 bases short, with 19 bases between. Germline assignment: CDR1 KGHSH and CDR2 LQKENI. There are 16 residues in the CDR3. CDR3 nucleotides: TGTGCCAGCTCACCGGCCACAGGGTCCCCCGGGGAGACCCAGTACTTC. Its translation: CASSPATGSPGETQYF.

V usage is TRBV7-6 and J usage is TRBJ1-2, with 9 bases aligning to TRBD1. CDR1 is SGHVS, CDR2 FNYEAQ, per germline. J was trimmed by 8 bases and V by 5 bases; bases with no gene match: 9. CDR3 length: 14 amino acids. This CDR3 is CASSPPGQGRGYTF. The CDR3 bases are TGTGCCAGCAGCCCGCCGGGACAGGGTAGGGGCTACACCTTC.

The chain uses TRBV11-2 and TRBJ2-1, with 8 bases lining up with TRBD2. Trimming at V came to 5 bases and at J to 8 bases, leaving 14 bases not matched to a gene. The CDR3 consists of 16 residues. Germline V CDR1 and CDR2: SGHAT, FQNNGV. The CDR3 loop reads CASSVVLAGYSYEQFF. CDR3 coding DNA: TGTGCCAGCAGCGTCGTGCTAGCGGGTTATTCCTATGAGCAGTTCTTC. Supplemented by reference TRBV11-2 and TRBJ2-1, the full variable domain reads EAGVAQSPRYKIIEKRQSVAFWCNPISGHATLYWYQQILGQGPKLLIQFQNNGVVDDSQLPKDRFSAERLKGVDSTLKIQPAKLEDSAVYLCASSVVLAGYSYEQFFGPGTRLTVL.

About this clone: The identical CDR3 is also encoded by other nucleotide sequences in the sample. This sequence joins TRBV5-1 and TRBJ2-1; 11 positions match TRBD2. Germline CDR1 and CDR2: SGHRS and YFSETQ. Unmatched junction bases numbered 3, after V lost 4 bases and J lost 9 bases. This CDR3 is 13 amino acids long. The CDR3 loop is CASSPGTSGEQFF. CDR3 nucleotide sequence: TGCGCCAGCAGCCCCGGGACTAGCGGTGAGCAGTTCTTC.

V is TRBV7-3 and J is TRBJ2-1; D possibly corresponds to TRBD2 (6 bases). Germline loops: CDR1 SGHTA, CDR2 FQGTGA. This CDR3 spans 14 amino acids. Trimming took off 2 bases at V and 8 bases at J, with 13 bases between the two ends. The DNA for the CDR3 is TGTGCCAGCAGCTTAGATTACGGGAGCCATGAGCAGTTCTTC. Translated: CASSLDYGSHEQFF.